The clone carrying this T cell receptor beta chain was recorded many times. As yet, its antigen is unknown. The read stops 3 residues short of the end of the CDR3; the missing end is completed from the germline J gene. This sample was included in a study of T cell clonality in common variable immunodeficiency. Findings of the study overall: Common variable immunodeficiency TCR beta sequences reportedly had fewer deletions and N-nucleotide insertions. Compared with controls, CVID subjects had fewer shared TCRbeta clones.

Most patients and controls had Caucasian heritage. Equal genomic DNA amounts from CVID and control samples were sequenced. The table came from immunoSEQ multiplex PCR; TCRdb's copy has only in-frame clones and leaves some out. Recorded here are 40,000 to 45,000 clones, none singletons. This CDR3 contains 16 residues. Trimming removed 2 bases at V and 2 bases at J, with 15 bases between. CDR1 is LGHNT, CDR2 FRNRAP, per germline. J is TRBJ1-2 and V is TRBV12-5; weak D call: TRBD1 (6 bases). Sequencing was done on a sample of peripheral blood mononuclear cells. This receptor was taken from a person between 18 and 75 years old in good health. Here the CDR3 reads CASGLYRGQLNYGYTF. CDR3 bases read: TGTGCTAGTGGTTTGTACCGCGGACAGTTAAACTATGGC.